Sequencing of this TCR beta chain was carried out in a study of T cells in Graves' hyperthyroidism and ophthalmopathy. Points from the study as a whole: Blood also showed most of the thyroid clonotypes that were expanded above 0.001.

This CDR3 region has 13 residues. Germline CDR1 SGHTA, CDR2 FQGNSA. V was pared by 5 bases and J by 7 bases, with 14 bases between. This clonotype was counted ten times or more. Its antigen remains unknown. The source material, RNA transcripts, was used to amplify TCR beta CDR3 regions. The study used the HTBI primer set for a first-round RT-PCR of the TCR CDR3. TCRdb processed the multiplex PCR reads anew with MiXCR; each CDR3 protein has one entry. The repertoire consists of roughly 650,000 distinct CDR3 sequences, with around 15% occurring once and the leading ten covering roughly 3.4%. The receptor was isolated from a middle-aged woman with Graves' ophthalmopathy. The sequenced sample consisted of blood. The chain couples TRBV7-2 to TRBJ1-1; TRBD1 is a possible D gene (5 bases). The chain's CDR3 is CASSPGGLGEAFF. CDR3 nucleotide sequence: TGTGCCAGCAGCCCGGGGGGGTTGGGTGAAGCTTTCTTT.